Following are 27 T cell receptor beta chains from one sample sequenced in a study of cytomegalovirus exposure and HLA in healthy donors. Sequencing used immunoSEQ multiplex PCR; TCRdb keeps in-frame clones, though not all of them. The sample consists of 250,000 to 300,000 clones, 80% to 90% of them appearing once. Sample: PBMCs. Receptors originate from a woman under 30 in good health and CMV-seronegative.

This clone is a singleton in its sample. CDR3 residues: CASSQGEKSDSPLHF. The CDR3 nucleotides read TGCGCCAGCAGCCAAGGCGAAAAGTCCGATTCACCCCTCCACTTT. The rearrangement links TRBV4-3 to TRBJ1-6; D is ambiguous. The CDR3 is 15 residues long. Germline V gene data show CDR1 as LGHNA and CDR2 as YSLEER. The ends were cut back, 1 base at V and 8 bases at J, with 12 bases in the middle.

The chain couples TRBV14 to TRBJ2-1; D is perhaps TRBD1 (6 bases). The CDR3 runs 15 residues. Trimming cost V 0 bases and J 5 bases, with 11 bases left between them. Germline V gives CDR1 SGHDN, CDR2 FVKESK. The CDR3 DNA follows: TGTGCCAGCAGCCAAGAGGGCAGGGGTAACAATGAGCAGTTCTTC. This translates into CASSQEGRGNNEQFF. Filled out from reference TRBV14 and TRBJ2-1, the complete variable domain reads EAGVTQFPSHSVIEKGQTVTLRCDPISGHDNLYWYRRVMGKEIKFLLHFVKESKQDESGMPNNRFLAERTGGTYSTLKVQPAELEDSGVYFCASSQEGRGNNEQFFGPGTRLTVL.

CDR3 amino acids: CASSSVAANTGELFF. The CDR3 region has the DNA TGTGCCAGCAGCTCAGTAGCAGCGAACACCGGGGAGCTGTTTTTT. The chain has TRBV7-6 and TRBJ2-2; D gene ambiguous. CDR1 and CDR2 from the germline V gene are SGHVS and FNYEAQ. The CDR3 contains 15 residues. V lost 4 bases, J lost 0 bases, and 9 bases lay in between.

In its sample, this clone was seen a few times. The chain has TRBV19 and TRBJ1-2; 8 bases line up with TRBD1. Trimming cost V 4 bases and J 6 bases; bases outside gene matches: 1. The CDR3 runs to 12 residues. The germline gives CDR1 LNHDA, CDR2 SQIVND (reference sequence). CDR3 sequence reads: CASSKQGDGYTF. The CDR3 bases are TGTGCCAGTAGTAAACAGGGGGATGGCTACACCTTC.

The rearrangement links TRBV10-1 to TRBJ2-5; TRBD1 matches at 9 bases. The CDR3 totals 15 residues. V dropped 0 bases and J dropped 4; count of bases not matched to a gene: 3. Germline V gene lookup returns CDR1 WNHNN and CDR2 SYGVQD (reference sequence). The CDR3 region is CASSESRTGVETQYF. CDR3 in DNA: TGCGCCAGCAGTGAGTCGCGGACAGGGGTAGAGACCCAGTACTTC.

The chain uses TRBV11-2 and TRBJ1-2; possibly TRBD1 for D (6 bases). The CDR3 length is 15 residues. Between the trimmed V and J ends, which lost 5 bases and 6 bases, there was a span of 19 bases. CDR1 and CDR2 from the germline V gene are SGHAT and FQNNGV. The CDR3 region is CASSLGLAGEHGYTF. The DNA for the CDR3 is TGTGCCAGCAGCCTAGGGTTGGCAGGGGAGCATGGCTACACCTTC.

The chain links TRBV6-5 to TRBJ1-1; the match to TRBD1 covers 8 bases. The germline CDR1 and CDR2 sequences are MNHEY and SVGAGI. The J segment lost 5 bases and the V segment lost 0 bases, leaving 2 bases of the junction unmatched. The CDR3 is 14 amino acids. The DNA of the CDR3 is TGTGCCAGCAGTTACTCGACAGGGGATACTGAAGCTTTCTTT. It codes for CASSYSTGDTEAFF.

The chain's CDR3 is CASSLDNLNTEAFF. The DNA for the CDR3 is TGTGCCAGTAGCCTGGACAACCTGAACACTGAAGCTTTCTTT. The V and J genes are TRBV19 and TRBJ1-1; possibly TRBD1 for D (5 bases). Germline V gene lookup returns CDR1 LNHDA and CDR2 SQIVND (reference sequence). Trimming removed 6 bases at V and 0 bases at J, with 11 bases between. The CDR3 is 14 amino acids.

The chain links TRBV28 to TRBJ2-3, with D tentatively TRBD1 (5 bases). CDR1 and CDR2 (germline): MDHEN, SYDVKM. V was pared by 6 bases and J by 0 bases, with 16 bases between. The CDR3 is 16 amino acids. The CDR3 sequence: CASRPPGQSSTDTQYF. The CDR3 DNA reads as TGTGCCAGCAGACCTCCAGGACAATCTAGCACAGATACGCAGTATTTT.

J is TRBJ2-7 and V is TRBV7-8, with D possibly TRBD2 on 5 matching bases. This CDR3 has 16 residues. Trimming took off 3 bases at V and 0 bases at J, with 15 bases between the two ends. Germline loops: CDR1 SGHVS, CDR2 FQNEAQ. The CDR3 is CASSFGGSHTSYEQYF. The CDR3 DNA is TGTGCCAGCAGCTTTGGAGGATCCCACACCTCCTACGAGCAGTACTTC.

V is TRBV10-3 and J is TRBJ1-2, with D possibly TRBD1 on 5 matching bases. V was shortened by 10 bases and J by 0 bases, with 21 bases between the two germline ends. Looked up from germline, CDR1 is ENHRY and CDR2 is SYGVKD. The CDR3 runs 16 residues. CDR3 nucleotides: TGTGCCACCCACCTAAAGACAGACGAGACTAACTATGGCTACACCTTC. Translation gives CATHLKTDETNYGYTF.

J is TRBJ2-1 and V is TRBV23-1; the match to TRBD2 covers 13 bases. TRBV23-1 belongs to the ORF category, with a function that is uncertain. Trimming took 4 bases from V and 8 from J; bases not matched to a gene: 8. This CDR3 spans 16 amino acids. DNA for the CDR3: TGCGCCAGCAGTCTCCAACTAGCGGGAGGGCCCGATGAGCAGTTCTTC. Residues: CASSLQLAGGPDEQFF.

This clone has more than one count but fewer than ten. CDR3 nucleotides: TGTGCCAGCAGTCCGACGGGGAAGCAGTACTTC. Translated: CASSPTGKQYF. The chain joins TRBV6-6 to TRBJ2-7, with TRBD2 as a possible D gene (5 bases). CDR3 length: 11 amino acids. Trimming shortened V by 5 bases and J by 8 bases, and 10 bases separated the two germline ends. Germline V gives CDR1 MNHNY, CDR2 SVGAGI (reference sequence).

This clone has a handful of counts. The chain uses TRBV9 and TRBJ1-1; D gene uncertain. V was trimmed by 4 bases and J by 7 bases, leaving 11 bases between them. CDR3 length: 12 residues. CDR1 and CDR2 (germline): SGDLS, YYNGEE. CDR3 sequence: CASSNPSIEAFF. In DNA, the CDR3 is TGTGCCAGCAGCAATCCCAGTATTGAAGCTTTCTTT.

CDR3 coding DNA: TGTGCCAGCAGGGGACAGCCGCCCTCTGGAAACACCATATATTTT. This sequence encodes CASRGQPPSGNTIYF. The genes are TRBV6-6 and TRBJ1-3; 7 bases line up with TRBD1. The CDR3 spans 15 residues. The germline V gene has CDR1 MNHNY and CDR2 SVGAGI (reference sequence). J lost 0 bases, V lost 6 bases, and 5 bases had no gene match.

V gene TRBV6-6 combines with J gene TRBJ2-7, with 7 bases identical to TRBD2. The CDR3 covers 14 residues. Losses at the gene ends were 4 bases for V and 7 bases for J; bases not matched to a gene: 10. The germline gives CDR1 MNHNY, CDR2 SVGAGI (reference sequence). CDR3 coding DNA: TGTGCCAGCAGTTCTACTAGCGAGGTCCCAGAGCAGTACTTC. It translates to CASSSTSEVPEQYF.

The gene calls are TRBV18 and TRBJ1-1; tentatively, D is TRBD1 (6 bases). V lost 10 bases to trimming and J lost 3 bases, with 15 bases between them. Germline V gene data show CDR1 as KGHSH and CDR2 as LQKENI. There are 13 residues in the CDR3. The CDR3 DNA is TGTGCCACGCAGGGGAAGCCGGACACTGAAGCTTTCTTT. Its translation: CATQGKPDTEAFF.

This clone was seen more than once but under ten times. The CDR3 spells CASSRSKRGGLEQYF. CDR3 nucleotides: TGTGCCAGCAGTCGATCAAAGCGGGGGGGCCTCGAGCAGTACTTC. The chain couples TRBV28 to TRBJ2-7; 10 nucleotides match TRBD2. Unmatched junction bases numbered 10, after V lost 5 bases and J lost 6 bases. CDR1 MDHEN and CDR2 SYDVKM come from the germline V gene. There are 15 residues in the CDR3.

The chain combines TRBV4-1 with TRBJ2-7; 8 positions match TRBD1. The V segment lost 4 bases and the J segment 0 bases; nucleotides outside the gene matches: 5. The CDR3 loop spans 15 amino acids. Germline CDR1 and CDR2: MGHRA and YSYEKL. The CDR3 here is CASSLQGGSSYEQYF. The CDR3 nucleotides read TGCGCCAGCAGCCTACAGGGGGGCAGCTCCTACGAGCAGTACTTC.

Only a few counts were recorded for this clone. The V and J genes are TRBV7-9 and TRBJ1-1, with D possibly matching TRBD1 (6 bases). Germline V gene data show CDR1 as SEHNR and CDR2 as FQNEAQ (reference sequence). Deletions cut 6 bases from V and 1 base from J, with 15 bases between. This CDR3 is 15 amino acids long. The CDR3 is CASRRRTETNTEAFF. CDR3 DNA: TGTGCCAGCAGACGGAGGACAGAGACGAACACTGAAGCTTTCTTT.

This sequence joins TRBV27 and TRBJ2-3; 12 positions match TRBD2. V trimming: 3 bases; J trimming: 4 bases; junction bases outside the gene matches: 2. Per germline, CDR1 MNHEY and CDR2 SMNVEV (reference sequence). The CDR3 contains 15 residues. CDR3 residues: CASSFRLAGADTQYF. DNA of the CDR3: TGTGCCAGCAGTTTTAGACTAGCGGGAGCAGATACGCAGTATTTT.

This clone has more than one count but fewer than ten. The chain carries TRBV6-6 and TRBJ2-7; TRBD1 is a possible D gene (5 bases). CDR1 MNHNY and CDR2 SVGAGI come from the germline V gene (reference sequence). V lost 7 bases and J 6 bases, leaving 19 bases between the germline ends. The CDR3 is made up of 14 amino acids. Written as DNA, the CDR3 is TGTGCCAGCATTAAGACCCCAGAAGGGGCCGAGCAGTACTTC. Protein product: CASIKTPEGAEQYF.

The chain carries TRBV30 and TRBJ1-2, with 10 bases that match TRBD1. The germline V gene has CDR1 GTSNPN and CDR2 SVGIG (reference sequence). V was pared by 1 base and J by 5 bases, with 7 bases of the junction left unmatched. The length of the CDR3 is 15 residues. CDR3 bases: TGTGCCTGGAGTGGGTTAGGACAGGGGGGATATGGCTACACCTTC. Its translation is CAWSGLGQGGYGYTF. Full variable domain (missing parts from reference TRBV30 and TRBJ1-2): SQTIHQWPATLVQPVGSPLSLECTVEGTSNPNLYWYRQAAGRGLQLLFYSVGIGQISSEVPQNLSASRPQDRQFILSSKKLLLSDSGFYLCAWSGLGQGGYGYTFGSGTRLTVV.

V is TRBV7-2 and J is TRBJ1-4; 7 nucleotides line up with TRBD1. CDR3 size: 14 residues. With V trimmed by 5 bases and J by 5 bases, 5 bases remained unmatched. The V gene's germline CDR1 is SGHTA and CDR2 FQGNSA. Here the CDR3 reads CASSQGVVNEKLFF. Here the CDR3 DNA reads TGTGCCAGCAGCCAGGGGGTAGTCAATGAAAAACTGTTTTTT.

The chain combines TRBV27 with TRBJ1-1; 10 bases map to TRBD1. Looked up from germline, CDR1 is MNHEY and CDR2 is SMNVEV (reference sequence). V shed 5 bases, J shed 3 bases, and the junction held 6 bases outside the gene matches. The CDR3 is 15 amino acids. CDR3 in amino acids: CASSGMTGGDTEAFF. The DNA for the CDR3 is TGTGCCAGCAGTGGAATGACAGGGGGCGACACTGAAGCTTTCTTT.

The rearrangement uses TRBV4-1 and TRBJ2-7, with a tentative D call TRBD1 (6 bases). Germline CDR1 is MGHRA and CDR2 is YSYEKL. The CDR3 extends over 16 amino acids. V lost 1 base and J lost 0, with 13 bases in between. DNA for the CDR3: TGCGCCAGCAGCCAAGCCCCGACAGGCAGCTCCTACGAGCAGTACTTC. It is translated as CASSQAPTGSSYEQYF.

The V gene is TRBV7-9, the J gene TRBJ1-2; 8 bases align to TRBD1. Unmatched junction bases numbered 7, after V lost 7 bases and J lost 6 bases. Germline V CDR1 and CDR2: SEHNR, FQNEAQ (reference sequence). This CDR3 has 13 residues. Here the CDR3 DNA reads TGTGCCAGCATAGAGGGGACAGGAGATGGCTACACCTTC. This sequence encodes CASIEGTGDGYTF.